The 22 T cell receptor beta chains below all came from one sample that was sequenced in a study of cytomegalovirus exposure and HLA in healthy donors. This table comes from immunoSEQ multiplex PCR, and its TCRdb copy is limited to in-frame clones, with some not included. Here the sample spans around 300,000 clones, 65% to 90% being singletons. Sequenced sample: PBMCs. The receptors shown here come from a woman in her late teens or twenties in good health and CMV-seronegative.

Here the CDR3 reads CASSLGPGRGNYGYTF. DNA of the CDR3: TGTGCCAGCAGCTTAGGCCCAGGGCGGGGGAACTATGGCTACACCTTC. The chain combines TRBV7-8 with TRBJ1-2; a possible D gene is TRBD1 (5 bases). The CDR3 has 16 amino acids. V lost 1 base and J lost 2, with 14 bases in between. Germline V gene data show CDR1 as SGHVS and CDR2 as FQNEAQ. The variable domain in full, completed from reference TRBV7-8 and TRBJ1-2, reads GAGVSQSPRYKVAKRGQDVALRCDPISGHVSLFWYQQALGQGPEFLTYFQNEAQLDKSGLPSDRFFAERPEGSVSTLKIQRTQQEDSAVYLCASSLGPGRGNYGYTFGSGTRLTVV.

The CDR3, as DNA: TGTGCCGGACAAGGCCAAGCTAACTATGGCTACACCTTC. It is translated as CAGQGQANYGYTF. V gene TRBV30 combines with J gene TRBJ1-2; D possibly corresponds to TRBD1 (5 bases). The CDR3 is 13 amino acids. CDR1 GTSNPN and CDR2 SVGIG come from the germline V gene (reference sequence). With 8 bases removed from V and 0 bases from J, the gap between germline ends came to 13 bases.

The rearrangement joins TRBV5-4 to TRBJ2-7, with 10 positions matching TRBD2. The V segment lost 4 bases and the J segment 3 bases; nucleotides outside the gene matches: 4. Per germline, CDR1 SGHNT and CDR2 YYREEE (reference sequence). The CDR3 is 14 amino acids. CDR3 in DNA: TGTGCCAGCAGCAGTACTAGCGGGAACTACGAGCAGTACTTC. Its protein product is CASSSTSGNYEQYF.

The chain carries TRBV29-1 and TRBJ2-5; 9 bases match TRBD1. This CDR3 has 18 residues. Germline loops: CDR1 SQVTM, CDR2 ANQGSEA. After removal of 6 bases from V and 3 bases from J, the junction contained 20 bases not matched to a gene. The CDR3 region has the DNA TGCAGCGTCGCTGGACAGGGGCATCTCCCATCTACAGAAGAGACCCAGTACTTC. Amino acid sequence: CSVAGQGHLPSTEETQYF.

The chain has TRBV6-5 and TRBJ1-5, with no clear D. Germline V gene data show CDR1 as MNHEY and CDR2 as SVGAGI. Trimming cost V 6 bases and J 3 bases, with 9 bases left between them. The CDR3 sequence is 13 residues long. The CDR3 is CASSNTVNQPQHF. The CDR3 nucleotides are TGTGCCAGCAGCAACACAGTCAATCAGCCCCAGCATTTT.

This clone was observed a few times. The chain couples TRBV20-1 to TRBJ1-2; D remains ambiguous. There are 11 residues in the CDR3. Germline lookup yields CDR1 DFQATT and CDR2 SNEGSKA (reference sequence). The ends were cut back, 6 bases at V and 4 bases at J, with 9 bases in the middle. CDR3 loop: CSAPTAYGYTF. CDR3 in DNA: TGCAGTGCGCCGACTGCCTATGGCTACACCTTC.

The genes are TRBV5-1 and TRBJ1-2, with unresolved D. CDR1 SGHRS and CDR2 YFSETQ come from the germline V gene. The CDR3 extends over 15 amino acids. Trimming left V 4 bases short and J 0 bases short, with 13 bases between. The DNA for the CDR3 is TGCGCCAGCAGCCCGTATCCGGGGACTAACTATGGCTACACCTTC. Residues: CASSPYPGTNYGYTF.

This chain uses TRBV4-1 with TRBJ2-1, with 8 bases that match TRBD2. The CDR3 is 16 amino acids. V shed 0 bases, J shed 3 bases, and the junction held 4 bases outside the gene matches. Germline V gene sequence: CDR1 MGHRA, CDR2 YSYEKL. In DNA, the CDR3 is TGCGCCAGCAGCCAAGATGAGGCGGGGGGCTACAATGAGCAGTTCTTC. It translates to CASSQDEAGGYNEQFF.

This clone was recorded many times. J is TRBJ1-1 and V is TRBV19; D possibly corresponds to TRBD1 (5 bases). Trimming pared 2 bases from V and 5 bases from J, leaving 12 bases between. The CDR3 runs 14 residues. CDR1 and CDR2 (germline): LNHDA, SQIVND (reference sequence). The CDR3 loop reads CASSILGGGTEAFF. The CDR3, as DNA: TGTGCCAGTAGTATACTGGGGGGAGGGACTGAAGCTTTCTTT.

CDR3 bases: TGTGCCAGCAGCTCCATGACAGCTGAAGCTTTCTTT. This encodes CASSSMTAEAFF. The genes are TRBV7-8 and TRBJ1-1, with D maybe TRBD1 (5 bases). The CDR3 has 12 residues. Germline V lookup: CDR1 SGHVS, CDR2 FQNEAQ. V was trimmed by 4 bases and J by 6 bases, leaving 9 bases between them.

V is TRBV6-5 and J is TRBJ1-2, with 7 bases matching TRBD1. Trimming took 3 bases from V and 4 from J; bases not matched to a gene: 8. The CDR3 loop spans 15 amino acids. Per the germline V gene, CDR1 is MNHEY and CDR2 is SVGAGI. CDR3 protein: CASSYNRQGGYGYTF. CDR3 coding DNA: TGTGCCAGCAGTTATAATCGTCAGGGGGGCTATGGCTACACCTTC.

The chain has TRBV5-6 and TRBJ1-1, with TRBD1 matching 7 bases. There are 15 residues in the CDR3. Germline trimming cut 5 bases from V and 1 base from J; bases unmatched to any gene: 8. Germline CDR1 and CDR2: SGHDT and YYEEEE. The CDR3 region is CASRDTGTENTEAFF. CDR3 nucleotide sequence: TGTGCCAGCAGGGATACCGGGACAGAGAACACTGAAGCTTTCTTT.

The chain employs TRBV28 and TRBJ2-5, with TRBD1 matching 7 bases. V shed 5 bases, J shed 2 bases, and the junction held 5 bases outside the gene matches. This CDR3 spans 14 amino acids. Germline assignment: CDR1 MDHEN and CDR2 SYDVKM. This CDR3 is CASSPGQVQETQYF. CDR3 nucleotides: TGTGCCAGCAGTCCCGGACAGGTACAAGAGACCCAGTACTTC.

The chain carries TRBV5-1 and TRBJ1-2; 7 nucleotides line up with TRBD1. The CDR3 contains 14 residues. Germline V gives CDR1 SGHRS, CDR2 YFSETQ. The trim removed 1 base at V and 3 bases at J, leaving 3 bases unmatched. The CDR3 loop is CASSLTGEDYGYTF. CDR3 nucleotides: TGCGCCAGCAGCTTGACAGGGGAGGACTATGGCTACACCTTC.

The chain carries TRBV14 and TRBJ1-1; no clear D gene. Per the germline V gene, CDR1 is SGHDN and CDR2 is FVKESK. CDR3 length equals 11 residues. Trimming left V 8 bases short and J 7 bases short, with 11 bases between. Here the CDR3 DNA reads TGTGCCAGCTCTAAATATAGTGAAGCTTTCTTT. This gives the protein CASSKYSEAFF.

The chain couples TRBV19 to TRBJ1-2; the match to TRBD1 covers 8 bases. V was pared by 7 bases and J by 5 bases, with 9 bases of the junction left unmatched. The CDR3 totals 14 residues. CDR1 is LNHDA, CDR2 SQIVND, per germline (reference sequence). CDR3 in DNA: TGTGCCAGTACCTTGGGACAGGTGTATTATGGCTACACCTTC. Translating gives CASTLGQVYYGYTF.

The CDR3 loop is CASSPVVQGSDTIYF. CDR3 coding DNA: TGTGCCAGCTCTCCTGTGGTGCAGGGATCTGACACCATATATTTT. V gene TRBV18 combines with J gene TRBJ1-3, with D tentatively TRBD1 (5 bases). The CDR3 spans 15 residues. Trimming left V 6 bases short and J 8 bases short, with 20 bases between. Looked up from germline, CDR1 is KGHSH and CDR2 is LQKENI. The full variable domain, rest sourced from reference TRBV18 and TRBJ1-3, is NAGVMQNPRHLVRRRGQEARLRCSPMKGHSHVYWYRQLPEEGLKFMVYLQKENIIDESGMPKERFSAEFPKEGPSILRIQQVVRGDSAAYFCASSPVVQGSDTIYFGEGSWLTVV.

This chain uses TRBV6-1 with TRBJ2-1; D is possibly TRBD1 (6 bases). V was trimmed by 2 bases and J by 10 bases, leaving 12 bases between them. The CDR3 has 13 amino acids. Per the germline V gene, CDR1 is MNHNS and CDR2 is SASEGT. CDR3 sequence: CASSEREGGEQFF. In DNA form, the CDR3 reads TGTGCCAGCAGTGAACGTGAAGGGGGAGAGCAGTTCTTC.

The CDR3 loop is CAISTGETQYF. In DNA form, the CDR3 reads TGTGCCATCAGCACCGGGGAGACCCAGTACTTC. The chain has TRBV10-3 and TRBJ2-5; the D is unclear. The germline V and J ends were trimmed by 6 bases and 5 bases, with 7 bases remaining between them. Germline V gene data show CDR1 as ENHRY and CDR2 as SYGVKD. The CDR3 extends over 11 amino acids.

The chain couples TRBV27 to TRBJ2-6; 8 bases line up with TRBD1. J was trimmed by 0 bases and V by 6 bases; bases with no gene match: 1. The germline V gene encodes CDR1 MNHEY and CDR2 SMNVEV (reference sequence). The CDR3 covers 15 residues. CDR3 bases: TGTGCCAGCAGCGGGACAGGCTCTGGGGCCAACGTCCTGACTTTC. Amino acids: CASSGTGSGANVLTF. The full variable domain, in which reference TRBV27 and TRBJ2-6 provide the parts outside the CDR3, is EAQVTQNPRYLITVTGKKLTVTCSQNMNHEYMSWYRQDPGLGLRQIYYSMNVEVTDKGDVPEGYKVSRKEKRNFPLILESPSPNQTSLYFCASSGTGSGANVLTFGAGSRLTVL.

The V and J genes are TRBV5-1 and TRBJ1-2, with D perhaps TRBD1 (6 bases). V dropped 2 bases and J dropped 6 bases, with 14 bases sitting between them. The length of the CDR3 is 14 residues. CDR1 is SGHRS and CDR2 is YFSETQ in the germline V gene. Here the CDR3 DNA reads TGCGCCAGCAGCTTTACAGGGAAAGTTGATGGCTACACCTTC. Translation gives CASSFTGKVDGYTF. Together with reference TRBV5-1 and TRBJ1-2, the CDR3 gives the full variable domain: KAGVTQTPRYLIKTRGQQVTLSCSPISGHRSVSWYQQTPGQGLQFLFEYFSETQRNKGNFPGRFSGRQFSNSRSEMNVSTLELGDSALYLCASSFTGKVDGYTFGSGTRLTVV.

This chain joins TRBV5-1 and TRBJ2-1, with 8 bases identical to TRBD1. Germline V gives CDR1 SGHRS, CDR2 YFSETQ. The CDR3 runs 13 residues. The V gene end was trimmed by 2 bases and the J gene end by 6 bases; junction bases not matched to a gene: 1. Here the CDR3 reads CASSLTGGNEQFF. In DNA, the CDR3 is TGCGCCAGCAGCTTAACAGGGGGCAATGAGCAGTTCTTC.